This entry describes one T cell receptor (beta chain). Its specificity is not known. Clones were sequenced by immunoSEQ multiplex PCR, and TCRdb holds only the in-frame ones, with some missing. The data contain approximately 22,000 clones, about 87% of them seen just once; the ten biggest clones take up 6% to 8.5%. These data come from a study of T cells in localized non-small cell lung cancer. General study points: There was higher T cell clonality in uninvolved adjacent lung than in tumor, and it was highest there. Multi-region tumor sequencing was not done, so intratumor heterogeneity could not be excluded. Longer overall survival accompanied higher blood T cell density. Within adjacent lung there appeared a median approximately 60 of the top 100 tumor clones.

The CDR3 runs to 14 residues. The germline V gene encodes CDR1 MNHEY and CDR2 SVGAGI. The V end was cut by 0 bases, the J end by 0 bases, with 5 bases between. This receptor was taken from a male donor aged 60 or over with stage I squamous cell lung carcinoma. The material sequenced was peripheral blood, taken before any cancer treatment. V and J are TRBV6-5 and TRBJ1-2, with no clear D. In DNA, the CDR3 is TGTGCCAGCAGTTACTCCAGACCTAACTATGGCTACACCTTC. The encoded protein is CASSYSRPNYGYTF.